Listed here is a single TCR beta chain. V was cut by 0 bases and J by 10 bases, with 21 bases left in between. The CDR3 length is 15 residues. The germline V gene encodes CDR1 GTSNPN and CDR2 SVGIG (reference sequence). Treatment in this sample: oral pan-JAK inhibitor, 5-10 mg twice daily. This sample was included in a study of CD8+ T cells in alopecia areata. Extracted RNA was reverse transcribed into cDNA, the sequencing template. Produced via immunoSEQ multiplex PCR; TCRdb's table is partial and in-frame only. The sample carries 200,000 or so clones, roughly two fifths recorded once. The clonotype originates from a human donor with alopecia areata. This chain joins TRBV30 and TRBJ1-1, with D maybe TRBD1 (6 bases). Here the sequenced sample was CD4+ T cells sorted from blood, taken at approximately week 31, from a patient treated with tofacitinib. Here the CDR3 reads CAWSVLRGRLSGAFF. Written as DNA, the CDR3 is TGTGCCTGGAGTGTACTCAGGGGTCGTCTGTCGGGAGCTTTCTTT. Filled out from reference TRBV30 and TRBJ1-1, the complete variable domain reads SQTIHQWPATLVQPVGSPLSLECTVEGTSNPNLYWYRQAAGRGLQLLFYSVGIGQISSEVPQNLSASRPQDRQFILSSKKLLLSDSGFYLCAWSVLRGRLSGAFFGQGTRLTVV.